This T cell receptor beta chain was found in a study of tumor and adjacent non-tumor tissue in lung cancer. Study summary: Some 4.2 million productive TCRbeta reads were obtained per sample on average.

The template was RNA from unsorted bulk tissue. Chemotherapy-naive patients with new lung cancer underwent thoracic surgery in China, August–late 2014. Regarding this clonotype: Antigen specificity is unknown. It is unclear where the CDR3 begins or ends on the DNA, so no DNA is shown, and the CDR3 is as TCRdb lists it.

Findings and caveats of the study: Tumor repertoires had a smaller top 100 clone share than normal lung. Shorter survival was associated with higher TCR diversity in tumors.

A modified ARM-PCR protocol with three rounds of nested PCR amplified TCRbeta. TCRdb independently ran MiXCR on the multiplex PCR reads; one entry per CDR3 protein. The sample lists about 110,000 distinct CDR3 sequences, approximately 84% occurring once. The receptor comes from a man between 65 and 80 years old with non-small cell lung cancer. The sample taken for sequencing was lung tumor tissue.

Here the CDR3 reads CAISFARGITDTQFF. The V call is TRBV12-3 or TRBV12-4, the J call TRBJ2-3; the table assigns TRBD1, which was not confirmed against the DNA. The length of the CDR3 is 15 amino acids, counting both ends.